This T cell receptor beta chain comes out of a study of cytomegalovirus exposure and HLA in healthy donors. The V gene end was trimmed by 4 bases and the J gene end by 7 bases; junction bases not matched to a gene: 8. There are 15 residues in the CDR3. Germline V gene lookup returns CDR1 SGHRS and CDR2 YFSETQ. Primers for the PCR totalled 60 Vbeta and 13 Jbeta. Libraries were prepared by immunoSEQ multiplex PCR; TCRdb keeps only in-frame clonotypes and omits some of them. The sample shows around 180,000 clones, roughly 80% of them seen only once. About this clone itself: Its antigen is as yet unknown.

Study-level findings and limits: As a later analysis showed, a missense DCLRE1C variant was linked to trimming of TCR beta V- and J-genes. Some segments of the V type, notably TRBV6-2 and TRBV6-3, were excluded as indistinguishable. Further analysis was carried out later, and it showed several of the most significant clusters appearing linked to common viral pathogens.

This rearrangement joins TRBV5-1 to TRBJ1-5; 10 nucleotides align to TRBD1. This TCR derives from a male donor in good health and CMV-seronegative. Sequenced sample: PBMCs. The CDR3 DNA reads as TGCGCCAGCAGCCTTGGGGGGACAGGGGACCAGCCCCAGCATTTT. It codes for CASSLGGTGDQPQHF.